This TCR beta chain was documented in a study of vaccination and CD4 T cells after COVID-19. In germline, CDR1 is SGHNT, CDR2 YYREEE (reference sequence). The CDR3 spans 17 residues. J lost 1 base, V lost 3 bases, and 7 bases had no gene match. CD4+ T cells that had been cultured provided DNA sequenced with the Oncomine TCR Beta short-read assay. TCRdb analysed the PCR reads with MiXCR anew, one entry per CDR3 protein. This table holds more than 8,000 distinct CDR3 sequences, less than 60% found once. On this clonotype itself: Its antigen is currently unknown.

Treatment here: approximately 11-day PBMC culture with coronavirus spike peptide pools or control peptides (ViraFEST assay). ViraFEST used peptide pools to expand antigen-specific T cells, then sequenced TCRs. The sequenced sample was CD4+ T cells from blood, cultured in vitro. This receptor was taken from a human donor who had recovered from COVID-19. V gene TRBV5-4 combines with J gene TRBJ2-6; 7 nucleotides match TRBD1. CDR3 nucleotide sequence: TGTGCCAGCAGCTCCGGGACAGTCCCTTCTGGGGCCAACGTCCTGACTTTC. This gives the protein CASSSGTVPSGANVLTF.